This TCR beta chain was documented in a study of blood T cell repertoires in COVID-19. Study background: Samples taken during acute and convalescent COVID-19 were collected in the United States, Italy and Spain.

Clones were sequenced by immunoSEQ multiplex PCR, and TCRdb holds only the in-frame ones, with some missing. The sample yields about 360,000 clones, roughly 88% seen once. This CDR3 contains 14 residues. In germline, CDR1 is SGHAT, CDR2 FQNNGV. Between the trimmed V and J ends, which lost 2 bases and 4 bases, there was a span of 11 bases. The chain couples TRBV11-2 to TRBJ1-1; perhaps TRBD1 as D (5 bases). The source material was PBMCs or T cells enriched from blood (not recorded which). The clonotype originates from a woman in her 40s with acute COVID-19. The CDR3 here is CASSLMGLVTEAFF. The CDR3 DNA is TGTGCCAGCAGCTTAATGGGACTGGTCACTGAAGCTTTCTTT. The variable domain in full, with the rest retrieved from reference TRBV11-2 and TRBJ1-1, is EAGVAQSPRYKIIEKRQSVAFWCNPISGHATLYWYQQILGQGPKLLIQFQNNGVVDDSQLPKDRFSAERLKGVDSTLKIQPAKLEDSAVYLCASSLMGLVTEAFFGQGTRLTVV.